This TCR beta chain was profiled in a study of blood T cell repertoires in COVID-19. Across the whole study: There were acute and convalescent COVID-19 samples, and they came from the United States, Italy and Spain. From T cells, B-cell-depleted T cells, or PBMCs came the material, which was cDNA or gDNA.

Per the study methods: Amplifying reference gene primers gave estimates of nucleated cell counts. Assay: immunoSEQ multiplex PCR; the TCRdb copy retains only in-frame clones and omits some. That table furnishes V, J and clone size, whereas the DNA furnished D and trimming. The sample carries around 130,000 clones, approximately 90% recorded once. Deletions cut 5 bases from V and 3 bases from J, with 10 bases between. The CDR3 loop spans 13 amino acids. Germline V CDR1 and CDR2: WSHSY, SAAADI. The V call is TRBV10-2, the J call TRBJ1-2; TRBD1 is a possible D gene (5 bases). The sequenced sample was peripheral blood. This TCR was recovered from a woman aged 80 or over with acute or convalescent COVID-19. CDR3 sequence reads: CASSRQNHYGYTF. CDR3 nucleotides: TGCGCCAGCAGTCGACAGAATCACTATGGCTACACCTTC.